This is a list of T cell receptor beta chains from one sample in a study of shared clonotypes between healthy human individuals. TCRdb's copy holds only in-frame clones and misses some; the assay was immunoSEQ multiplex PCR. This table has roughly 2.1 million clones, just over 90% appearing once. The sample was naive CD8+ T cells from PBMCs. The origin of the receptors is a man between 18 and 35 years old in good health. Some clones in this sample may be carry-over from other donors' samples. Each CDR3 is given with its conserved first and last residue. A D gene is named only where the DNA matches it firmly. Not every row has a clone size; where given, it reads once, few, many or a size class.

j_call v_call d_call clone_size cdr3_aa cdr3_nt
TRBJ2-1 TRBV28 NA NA CASSTEYRRPVEQFF TGTGCCAGCAGTACTGAATATAGACGACCCGTCGAGCAGTTCTTC
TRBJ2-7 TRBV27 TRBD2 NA CASSPFSGYEQYF TGTGCCAGCAGTCCTTTTAGCGGGTACGAGCAGTACTTC
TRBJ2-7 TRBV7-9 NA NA CASRLADYEQYF TGTGCCAGCAGACTAGCAGACTACGAGCAGTACTTC
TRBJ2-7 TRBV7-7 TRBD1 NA CASSSGQDDSYEQYF TGTGCCAGCAGCTCGGGACAGGACGACTCCTACGAGCAGTACTTC
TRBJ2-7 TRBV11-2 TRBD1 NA CASSLVGQGKDEQYF TGTGCCAGCAGCTTAGTGGGACAGGGAAAAGACGAGCAGTACTTC
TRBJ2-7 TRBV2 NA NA CASELKTYEQYF TGTGCCAGCGAGCTCAAAACCTACGAGCAGTACTTC
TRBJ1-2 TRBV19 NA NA CASSMTENYGYTF TGTGCCAGTAGTATGACAGAAAACTATGGCTACACCTTC
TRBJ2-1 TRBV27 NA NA CASSLGEAISSHNEQFF TGTGCCAGCAGTTTGGGGGAAGCCATATCATCTCACAATGAGCAGTTCTTC
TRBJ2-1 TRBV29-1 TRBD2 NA CSVSGGNSYNEQFF TGCAGCGTGTCGGGGGGGAACTCCTACAATGAGCAGTTCTTC
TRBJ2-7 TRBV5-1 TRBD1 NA CASSFGGQGDEQYF TGCGCCAGCAGCTTTGGGGGACAGGGCGACGAGCAGTACTTC
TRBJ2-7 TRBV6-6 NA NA CASSYSGRTGSYEQYF TGTGCCAGCAGTTACTCTGGCCGAACTGGTTCCTACGAGCAGTACTTC
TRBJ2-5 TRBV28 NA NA CASSSRTWETQYF TGTGCCAGCAGTTCCCGGACGTGGGAGACCCAGTACTTC
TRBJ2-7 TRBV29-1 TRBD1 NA CSVAQGAYEQYF TGCAGCGTTGCGCAGGGGGCTTACGAGCAGTACTTC
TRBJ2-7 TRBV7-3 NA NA CASSLTRRGLGVEQYF TGTGCCAGCAGCTTAACTAGGAGGGGGCTGGGAGTTGAGCAGTACTTC
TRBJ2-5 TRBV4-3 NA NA CASSQEYSWGQETQYF TGCGCCAGCAGCCAAGAGTACTCGTGGGGCCAAGAGACCCAGTACTTC
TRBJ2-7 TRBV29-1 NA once CSVSHRTYEQYF TGCAGCGTTTCTCACAGAACCTACGAGCAGTACTTC
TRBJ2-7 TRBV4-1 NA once CASSQARGYEQYF TGCGCCAGCAGCCAAGCGCGGGGATACGAGCAGTACTTC
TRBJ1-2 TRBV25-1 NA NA CASSVQGANYGYTF TGTGCCAGCAGTGTACAGGGAGCTAACTATGGCTACACCTTC
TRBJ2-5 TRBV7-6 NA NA CASSTEGSQYF TGTGCCAGCAGCACCGAGGGTTCCCAGTACTTC
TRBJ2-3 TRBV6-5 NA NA CASKDHRADTQYF TGTGCCAGCAAGGACCACCGGGCAGATACGCAGTATTTT
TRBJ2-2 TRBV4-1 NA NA CASSHSRGGPSPGELFF TGCGCCAGCAGCCATTCTAGGGGGGGGCCCTCCCCCGGGGAGCTGTTTTTT
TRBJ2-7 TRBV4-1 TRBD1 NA CASSQDPGQGLYLSYEQYF TGCGCCAGCAGCCAAGATCCGGGACAGGGGCTCTACCTCTCCTACGAGCAGTACTTC
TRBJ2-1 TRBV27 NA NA CASSFGLGGAGEQFF TGTGCCAGCAGTTTTGGGCTAGGAGGGGCTGGTGAGCAGTTCTTC
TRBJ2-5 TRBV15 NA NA CATSRGGLFQYF TGTGCCACCAGCAGAGGGGGCCTTTTCCAGTACTTC
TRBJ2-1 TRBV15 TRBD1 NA CATRGTGSSYNEQFF TGTGCCACCAGAGGGACAGGCAGCTCCTACAATGAGCAGTTCTTC
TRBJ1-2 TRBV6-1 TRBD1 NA CASSPGTGGSYGYTF TGTGCCAGCAGTCCCGGGACAGGGGGCAGCTATGGCTACACCTTC
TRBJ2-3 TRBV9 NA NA CASSVSGTSTDTQYF TGTGCCAGCAGCGTATCCGGGACTAGCACAGATACGCAGTATTTT
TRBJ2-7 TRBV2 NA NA CASSPEGEAAPYEQYF TGTGCCAGCAGCCCCGAGGGGGAAGCGGCCCCCTACGAGCAGTACTTC
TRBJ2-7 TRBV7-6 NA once CASSGRGEDLGEQYF TGTGCCAGCAGCGGGAGGGGGGAGGACCTTGGAGAGCAGTACTTC
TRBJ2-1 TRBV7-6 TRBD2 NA CASSLSAGTSSYNEQFF TGTGCCAGCAGCTTAAGCGCGGGGACTAGTTCCTACAATGAGCAGTTCTTC
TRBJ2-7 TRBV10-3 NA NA CAIRDPPWEQYF TGTGCCATCCGGGATCCACCTTGGGAGCAGTACTTC
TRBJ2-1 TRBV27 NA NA CASSLGAHEQFF TGTGCCAGCAGTTTAGGAGCCCATGAGCAGTTCTTC
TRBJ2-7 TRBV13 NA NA CASSSPPSYEQYF TGTGCCAGCAGCTCGCCCCCCTCCTACGAGCAGTACTTC
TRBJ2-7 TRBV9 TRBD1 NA CASSVEGGDAYEQYF TGTGCCAGCAGCGTAGAAGGGGGCGACGCCTACGAGCAGTACTTC
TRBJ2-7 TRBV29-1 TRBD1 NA CSVWGQGPYEQYF TGCAGCGTATGGGGACAGGGCCCCTACGAGCAGTACTTC
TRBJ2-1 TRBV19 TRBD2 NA CASLSSGLAGDEQFF TGTGCCAGTCTCTCCTCCGGACTAGCGGGCGATGAGCAGTTCTTC
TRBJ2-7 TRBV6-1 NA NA CASSAGAGPGYEQYF TGTGCCAGCAGTGCGGGGGCAGGGCCGGGCTACGAGCAGTACTTC
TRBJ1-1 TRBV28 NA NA CASSAPAATEAFF TGTGCCAGCAGTGCCCCAGCAGCCACTGAAGCTTTCTTT
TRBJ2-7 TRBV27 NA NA CASSSPASYEQYF TGTGCCAGCAGTTCGCCCGCCTCCTACGAGCAGTACTTC
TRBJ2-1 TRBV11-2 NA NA CASSFRGLGGNEQFF TGTGCCAGCAGCTTCCGGGGACTTGGGGGCAATGAGCAGTTCTTC
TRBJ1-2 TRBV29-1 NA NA CSVVLTTTVNGYTF TGCAGCGTTGTCTTGACAACCACCGTAAATGGCTACACCTTC
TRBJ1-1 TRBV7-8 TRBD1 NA CASSLDRGSTEAFF TGTGCCAGCAGCTTAGACAGGGGGAGCACTGAAGCTTTCTTT
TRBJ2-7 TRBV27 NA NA CASSLSRSYEQYF TGTGCCAGCAGTCTTTCAAGGTCCTACGAGCAGTACTTC
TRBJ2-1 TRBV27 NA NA CASSLGGLAYNEQFF TGTGCCAGCAGTTTAGGGGGTCTAGCCTACAATGAGCAGTTCTTC
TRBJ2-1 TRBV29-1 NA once CSVVGVYNEQFF TGCAGCGTTGTCGGCGTTTACAATGAGCAGTTCTTC
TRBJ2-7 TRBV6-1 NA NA CASSVDSYYEQYF TGTGCCAGCAGTGTGGACAGCTACTACGAGCAGTACTTC
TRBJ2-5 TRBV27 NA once CASSSRSEGETQYF TGTGCCAGCAGTAGTCGGTCGGAGGGCGAGACCCAGTACTTC
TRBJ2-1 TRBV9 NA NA CASSVEAEQFF TGTGCCAGCAGCGTAGAGGCTGAGCAGTTCTTC
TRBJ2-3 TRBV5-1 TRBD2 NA CASMVAGAATDTQYF TGCGCCAGCATGGTAGCGGGAGCCGCCACAGATACGCAGTATTTT
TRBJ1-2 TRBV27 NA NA CASSLGQSGGYTF TGTGCCAGCAGTTTAGGGCAGTCGGGTGGCTACACCTTC
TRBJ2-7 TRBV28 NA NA CASSLLYEQYF TGTGCCAGCAGTTTATTATACGAGCAGTACTTC